This T cell receptor beta chain originates from a study of beta chain features in type 1 diabetes. Germline lookup yields CDR1 MNHNY and CDR2 SVGAGI (reference sequence). V shed 5 bases and J shed 2 bases, with 1 base lying between them. The CDR3 sequence is 11 residues long. This clone has more than one count but fewer than ten. This CDR3 is also generated by other DNA sequences in the sample. Every isolated RNA sample was fully reverse transcribed, so sequencing captured expressed TCRB transcripts. Here immunoSEQ multiplex PCR was the method, and the copy in TCRdb shows in-frame clones only, minus some. Among 240,000 or so clones, more than 65% were seen once, and the ten largest hold about 0.05%.

The chain has TRBV6-6 and TRBJ2-1; D not resolved. This clonotype was obtained from a man aged 30 to 39 in good health. The source material was naive CD4+ T cells from blood. The CDR3 DNA sequence: TGTGCCAGCAGTCCCTACAATGAGCAGTTCTTC. This gives the protein CASSPYNEQFF.